The 19 T cell receptor beta chains given below trace back to one sample, sequenced in a study of blood T cells in healthy people across ages. Together with a sample-barcoded 5' primer, a J-beta primer mix was included in a second PCR lasting roughly 6 to 12 cycles. TCRdb reanalysed the 5' RACE reads using MiXCR and keeps one entry per CDR3 protein. The repertoire includes 1.5 million to 2 million distinct CDR3 sequences, approximately 40% of them detected once, and about 21% sits in the top ten. Specimen: blood. All receptors derive from a human donor in good health.

This sequence joins TRBV12-3 or TRBV12-4 and TRBJ2-5; tentatively, D is TRBD2 (6 bases). The CDR3 covers 14 residues. V was shortened by 2 bases and J by 4 bases, with 11 bases between the two germline ends. CDR3 DNA sequence: TGTGCCAGCAGTTTAAAGGTAGCGGCAGAGACCCAGTACTTC. Translation gives CASSLKVAAETQYF.

CDR3 DNA sequence: TGCAGTGCTAGCAAGGACAGGGTATCATATGGCTACACCTTC. This encodes CSASKDRVSYGYTF. The V and J genes are TRBV20-1 and TRBJ1-2; 8 nucleotides align to TRBD1. Germline V gives CDR1 DFQATT, CDR2 SNEGSKA (reference sequence). The CDR3 contains 14 residues. Losses at the gene ends were 3 bases for V and 5 bases for J; bases not matched to a gene: 8.

The chain recombines TRBV10-3 with TRBJ2-7, with TRBD1 identical over 8 bases. The germline gives CDR1 ENHRY, CDR2 SYGVKD. V lost 6 bases, J lost 1 base, and 5 bases stayed unmatched. The CDR3 contains 14 residues. CDR3 sequence reads: CAIRAGTGSYEQYF. The DNA of the CDR3 is TGTGCCATCAGAGCCGGGACAGGATCCTACGAGCAGTACTTC.

This clonotype turned up a few times. The chain has TRBV15 and TRBJ1-2, with 8 bases aligning to TRBD1. This CDR3 has 14 amino acids. Germline V gene sequence: CDR1 LNHNV, CDR2 YYDKDF (reference sequence). With V trimmed by 6 bases and J by 3 bases, 6 bases remained unmatched. The CDR3 DNA is TGTGCCACCAGGGCGACAGGGGAGGACTATGGCTACACCTTC. This gives the protein CATRATGEDYGYTF.

The chain recombines TRBV4-3 with TRBJ2-5, with a possible D match to TRBD1 (6 bases). Trimming cost V 4 bases and J 5 bases, with 20 bases left between them. Germline assignment: CDR1 LGHNA and CDR2 YSLEER. The CDR3 is 16 residues long. The CDR3 spells CASSLQGPLRGETQYF. The CDR3 DNA follows: TGCGCCAGCAGCCTACAGGGTCCCCTACGAGGGGAGACCCAGTACTTC.

The rearrangement links TRBV10-3 to TRBJ2-7, with TRBD1 matching 9 bases. With 6 bases clipped from V and 1 base from J, the junction kept 13 bases outside the gene matches. The germline gives CDR1 ENHRY, CDR2 SYGVKD. The CDR3 is 17 amino acids. CDR3 bases: TGTGCCATCAGGCCGGGACAGGGCACAATTAAATCCTACGAGCAGTACTTC. It encodes CAIRPGQGTIKSYEQYF.

This clonotype was found a few times. The rearrangement links TRBV5-6 to TRBJ1-1; 7 bases map to TRBD1. CDR3 size: 14 residues. In germline, CDR1 is SGHDT, CDR2 YYEEEE. The trim removed 2 bases at V and 8 bases at J, leaving 9 bases unmatched. CDR3 nucleotide sequence: TGTGCCAGCAGCTTAGGGGGCAGCTTTGCGGAAGCTTTCTTT. It specifies CASSLGGSFAEAFF.

This rearrangement joins TRBV6-2 or TRBV6-3 to TRBJ1-1, with no clear D. V gave up 4 bases and J gave up 3 bases, with 6 bases separating them. From germline, CDR1 is MNHEY and CDR2 SVGEGT. This CDR3 has 12 amino acids. The CDR3, as DNA: TGTGCCAGCAGTTGGGCTCACACTGAAGCTTTCTTT. Translated, it gives CASSWAHTEAFF.

This clonotype was detected a few times. The chain recombines TRBV14 with TRBJ1-2; a weak D match, TRBD1 (5 bases). The CDR3 is 14 amino acids. The germline V gene encodes CDR1 SGHDN and CDR2 FVKESK. V lost 1 base to trimming and J lost 7 bases, with 13 bases between them. As DNA, the CDR3 is TGTGCCAGCAGCCAAGTATTTGGGGGAGGTGGCTACACCTTC. This codes for CASSQVFGGGGYTF.

V usage is TRBV9 and J usage is TRBJ1-2; TRBD1 agrees at 7 bases. The CDR3 length is 15 residues. Germline V gene sequence: CDR1 SGDLS, CDR2 YYNGEE. Unmatched junction bases numbered 8, after V lost 4 bases and J lost 2 bases. The CDR3 bases are TGTGCCAGCAGCAACCGGGACAGCTGGAACTATGGCTACACCTTC. It encodes CASSNRDSWNYGYTF.

This clonotype was counted only a few times. The gene calls are TRBV5-5 and TRBJ2-5, with D possibly being TRBD2 (6 bases). The V and J ends lost 2 bases and 2 bases respectively, with 22 bases between them. Germline CDR1 reads SGHKS; CDR2 reads YYEKEE (reference sequence). The CDR3 runs to 18 residues. The CDR3: CASSLIRPGRMGQETQYF. CDR3 nucleotides: TGTGCCAGCAGCTTAATTCGACCTGGGAGGATGGGGCAAGAGACCCAGTACTTC.

This clonotype has at least ten counts. The CDR3 protein is CSVEGGTSGAYEQYF. The CDR3 DNA reads as TGCAGCGTTGAGGGGGGGACTAGCGGGGCCTACGAGCAGTACTTC. The V gene is TRBV29-1, the J gene TRBJ2-7; 13 nucleotides agree with TRBD2. CDR3 length equals 15 residues. J gave up 2 bases and V 3 bases, and 4 bases lay outside the gene matches. Germline assignment: CDR1 SQVTM and CDR2 ANQGSEA.

On this clonotype itself: Its ends do not fully match the called genes, so a read error is possible. The chain links TRBV7-9 to TRBJ1-1; weak D call: TRBD1 (5 bases). There are 14 residues in the CDR3. Germline V CDR1 and CDR2: SEHNR, FQNEAQ (reference sequence). The CDR3 region has the DNA TGTACCAGCAGCTTATTAACAGGAGTCACTGAAGCTTTCTTT. Amino acid sequence: CTSSLLTGVTEAFF.

CDR3 sequence: CASSLDLATDTQYF. CDR3 nucleotides: TGTGCCAGCAGCTTAGACCTAGCTACAGATACGCAGTATTTT. The genes are TRBV7-2 and TRBJ2-3; a possible D gene is TRBD2 (5 bases). The CDR3 totals 14 residues. Germline CDR1 reads SGHTA; CDR2 reads FQGNSA. Trimming shortened V by 1 base and J by 3 bases, and 8 bases separated the two germline ends.

This CDR3 is CASSPRGLDYGYTF. The CDR3 nucleotides are TGCGCCAGCAGCCCCCGCGGGCTTGACTATGGCTACACCTTC. V gene TRBV4-1 combines with J gene TRBJ1-2; D ambiguous. Germline CDR1 and CDR2: MGHRA and YSYEKL. With 4 bases removed from V and 3 bases from J, the gap between germline ends came to 12 bases. This CDR3 contains 14 residues.

This sequence joins TRBV5-6 and TRBJ1-2, with 7 bases aligning to TRBD1. V was pared by 3 bases and J by 5 bases, with 13 bases of the junction left unmatched. The CDR3 sequence is 16 residues long. CDR1 is SGHDT, CDR2 YYEEEE, per germline. The CDR3 DNA is TGTGCCAGCAGCTCCCCGCGGACAGGCCATATTTATGGCTACACCTTC. It encodes CASSSPRTGHIYGYTF.

This clonotype came up a few times. The chain is built from TRBV20-1 and TRBJ2-4, with TRBD1 as a possible D gene (5 bases). CDR1 and CDR2 from the germline V gene are DFQATT and SNEGSKA (reference sequence). V was cut by 1 base and J by 8 bases, with 12 bases left in between. The CDR3 covers 13 residues. The CDR3 sequence: CSARVEGADIQYF. CDR3 DNA: TGCAGTGCTAGAGTCGAAGGGGCGGACATTCAGTACTTC.

This clonotype has a handful of counts. The rearrangement links TRBV6-5 to TRBJ1-2; no clear D gene. The germline V gene has CDR1 MNHEY and CDR2 SVGAGI. Trimming stripped 2 bases from V and 7 bases from J, with 11 bases between. This CDR3 spans 13 amino acids. In nucleotides, the CDR3 is TGTGCCAGCAGTTACCGGGGAAACCGTGGCTACACCTTC. This codes for CASSYRGNRGYTF.

The V and J genes are TRBV28 and TRBJ1-2; weak D call: TRBD1 (5 bases). Germline loops: CDR1 MDHEN, CDR2 SYDVKM. The CDR3 is 11 amino acids. This chain's CDR3 is CEVGGSEGYTF. The CDR3, as DNA: TGTGAAGTGGGGGGGTCGGAAGGCTACACCTTC.